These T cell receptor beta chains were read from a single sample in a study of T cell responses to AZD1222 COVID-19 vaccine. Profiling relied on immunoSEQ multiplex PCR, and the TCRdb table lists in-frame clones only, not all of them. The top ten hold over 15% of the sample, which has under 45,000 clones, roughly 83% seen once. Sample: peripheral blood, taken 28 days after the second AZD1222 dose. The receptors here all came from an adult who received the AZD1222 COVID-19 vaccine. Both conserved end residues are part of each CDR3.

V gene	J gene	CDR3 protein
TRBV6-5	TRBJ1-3	CASSLTGYSGNTIYF
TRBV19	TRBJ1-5	CASSIGTANQPQHF
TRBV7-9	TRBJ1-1	CASSPWGLTGLPNTEAFF
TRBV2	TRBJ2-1	CASSSGGAWNEQFF
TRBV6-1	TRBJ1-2	CASSESSRGRGGYTF
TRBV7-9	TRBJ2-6	CASSGDGYHDKVGHVLTF
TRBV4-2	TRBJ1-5	CASSQHRGGNQPQHF
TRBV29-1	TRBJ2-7	CSVEGLAYEQYF
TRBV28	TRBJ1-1	CASNTQGAKNTEAFF
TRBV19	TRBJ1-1	CASSATGLEAFF
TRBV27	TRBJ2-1	CASEKQGRRNEQFF
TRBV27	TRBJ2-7	CASSLQNSVGRQYF
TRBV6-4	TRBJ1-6	CASSADQTGGSPLHF
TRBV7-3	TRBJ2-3	CASSLSSSTDTQYF
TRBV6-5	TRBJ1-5	CASRNRLLNQPQHF
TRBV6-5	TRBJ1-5	CASQTANQPQHF
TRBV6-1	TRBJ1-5	CASSVRQIPYSNQPQHF
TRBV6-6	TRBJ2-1	CASTPSGALNEQFF
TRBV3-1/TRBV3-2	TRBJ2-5	CASSQEVAYLETQYF
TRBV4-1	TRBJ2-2	CASSQKGTGINTGELFF
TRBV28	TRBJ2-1	CASSFSGGAGYNEQFF
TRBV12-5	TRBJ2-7	CASGRDSFYEQYF
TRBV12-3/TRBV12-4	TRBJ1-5	CASSFQGQPQHF
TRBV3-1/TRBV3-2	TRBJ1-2	CASSQGGGQSVHGYTF
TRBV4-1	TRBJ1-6	CASSGQYNSPLHF
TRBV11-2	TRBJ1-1	CASSLDSIQNHF
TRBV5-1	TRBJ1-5	CASSIGQGDNQPQHF
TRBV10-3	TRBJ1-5	CAISEGTGVNQPQHF
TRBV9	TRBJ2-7	CASGGLSEQYF
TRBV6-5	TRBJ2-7	CASSVQGASYEQYF
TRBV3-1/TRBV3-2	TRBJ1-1	CASSQEEGGGGAFF
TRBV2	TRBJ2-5	CASRMTSGGVRTQYF
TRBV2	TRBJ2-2	CASRAIGAGELFF
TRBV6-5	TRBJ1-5	CASSQNQPQHF
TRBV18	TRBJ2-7	CASSPASSYEQYF
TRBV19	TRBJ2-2	CASSARTGNTGELFF
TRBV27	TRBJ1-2	CASSFSVGTGYTF
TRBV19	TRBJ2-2	CASSLDPSTGELFF
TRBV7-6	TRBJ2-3	CASSLAFGGIPDTQYF
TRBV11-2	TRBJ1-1	CASSLAGMENTEAFF
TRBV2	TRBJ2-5	CASSDRGYGETQYF